This T cell receptor beta chain was obtained from a study of blood T cell repertoires in COVID-19. At the level of the study: Sites across the United States, Italy and Spain contributed samples from acute and convalescent COVID-19.

The length of the CDR3 is 13 residues. V lost 1 base, J lost 6 bases, and 8 bases lay in between. The germline CDR1 and CDR2 sequences are SGHDN and FVKESK. Data came from immunoSEQ multiplex PCR; TCRdb stores just in-frame clones and leaves some out. This sample has 91,000 or so clones, with approximately 87% found just once. This rearrangement joins TRBV14 to TRBJ2-3; a weak D match, TRBD2 (5 bases). The sample consisted of peripheral blood. The source of this sequence is a human donor in a cohort sampled during active COVID-19. The CDR3 protein is CASSQVGGDTQYF. As DNA, the CDR3 is TGTGCCAGCAGCCAAGTTGGCGGGGATACGCAGTATTTT.